The clone carrying this T cell receptor beta chain was found a few times. Its matching antigen is unknown. Gene and germline names: mouse. The read terminates 1 residue before the CDR3 end, so the remaining end is supplied by the germline J gene. This sample was included in a study of tissue T cells after allogeneic stem cell transplantation. Notes on the study in general: The patient cohort was small and clinically heterogeneous, with limited sampling depth. In patients and mice, blood and spleen missed much of tissue repertoire.

Produced via immunoSEQ multiplex PCR; TCRdb's table is partial and in-frame only. Among 5,000 to 6,500 clones listed, 46% were seen once. Germline values: CDR1 SGHND, CDR2 FRSKSL. The CDR3 consists of 11 residues. V was pared by 6 bases and J by 7 bases, with 10 bases between. Described time point: mouse harvest day 7 after allogeneic transplant. Tail vein injection delivered 10^7 T-cell-depleted bone marrow cells and 10^6 splenic CD5+ T cells. The chain carries TRBV15 and TRBJ2-7; D is undetermined. The source of this sequence is a female BALB/c mouse given C57BL/6 T cells with graft-versus-host disease after an allogeneic hematopoietic cell transplant. The sample comprised skin. Partial CDR3 DNA: TGTGCCAGCAGCCTGCGGTGGGAACAGTAC. It specifies CASSLRWEQY. The full CDR3 reads CASSLRWEQYF.